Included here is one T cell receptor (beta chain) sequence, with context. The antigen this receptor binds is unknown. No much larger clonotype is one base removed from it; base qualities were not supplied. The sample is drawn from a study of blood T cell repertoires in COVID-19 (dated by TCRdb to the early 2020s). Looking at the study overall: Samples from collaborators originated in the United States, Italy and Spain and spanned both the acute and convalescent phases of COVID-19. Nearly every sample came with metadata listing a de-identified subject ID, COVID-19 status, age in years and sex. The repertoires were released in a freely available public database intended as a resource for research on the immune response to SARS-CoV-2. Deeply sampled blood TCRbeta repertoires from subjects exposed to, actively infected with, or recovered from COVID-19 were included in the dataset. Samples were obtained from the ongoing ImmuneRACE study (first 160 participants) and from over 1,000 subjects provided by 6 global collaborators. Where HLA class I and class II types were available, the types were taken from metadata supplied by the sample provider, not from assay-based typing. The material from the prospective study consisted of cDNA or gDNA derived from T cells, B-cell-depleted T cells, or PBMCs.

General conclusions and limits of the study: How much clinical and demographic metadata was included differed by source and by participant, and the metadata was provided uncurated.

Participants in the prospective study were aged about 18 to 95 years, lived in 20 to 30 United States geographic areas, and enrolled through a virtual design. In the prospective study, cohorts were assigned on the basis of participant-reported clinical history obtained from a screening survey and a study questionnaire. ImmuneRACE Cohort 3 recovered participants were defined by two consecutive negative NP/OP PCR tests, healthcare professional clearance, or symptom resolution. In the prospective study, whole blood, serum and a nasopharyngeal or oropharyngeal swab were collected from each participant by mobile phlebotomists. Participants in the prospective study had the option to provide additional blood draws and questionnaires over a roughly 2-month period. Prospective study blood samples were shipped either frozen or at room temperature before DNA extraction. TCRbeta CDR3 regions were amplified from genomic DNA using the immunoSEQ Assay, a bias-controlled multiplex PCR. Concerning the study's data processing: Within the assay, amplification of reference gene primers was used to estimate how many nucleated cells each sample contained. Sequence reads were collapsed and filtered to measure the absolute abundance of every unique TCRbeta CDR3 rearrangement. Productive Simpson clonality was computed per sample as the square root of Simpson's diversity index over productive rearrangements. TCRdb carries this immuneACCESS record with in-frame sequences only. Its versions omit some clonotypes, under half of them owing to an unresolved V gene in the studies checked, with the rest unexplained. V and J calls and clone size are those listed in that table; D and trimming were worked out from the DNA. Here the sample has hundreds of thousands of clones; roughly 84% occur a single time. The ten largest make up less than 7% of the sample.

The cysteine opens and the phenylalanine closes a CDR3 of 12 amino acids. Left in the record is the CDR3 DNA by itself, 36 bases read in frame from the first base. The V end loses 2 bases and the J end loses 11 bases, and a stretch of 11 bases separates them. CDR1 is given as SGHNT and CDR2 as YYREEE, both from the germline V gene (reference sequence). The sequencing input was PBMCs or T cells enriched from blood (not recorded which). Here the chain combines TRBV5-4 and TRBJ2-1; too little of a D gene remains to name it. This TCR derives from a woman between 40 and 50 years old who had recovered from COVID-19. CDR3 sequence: CASSLLSAKQFF. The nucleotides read TGTGCCAGCAGCTTATTGAGCGCCAAGCAGTTCTTC.